This T cell receptor (beta chain) was captured in a study of control samples from healthy donors and cancer patients. Sequenced by immunoSEQ multiplex PCR; TCRdb stores in-frame clones only, minus some. The sample includes 90,000 or so clones, roughly nine tenths of them seen just once. The V gene's germline CDR1 is MNHEY and CDR2 SVGEGT. Trimming took off 5 bases at V and 4 bases at J, with 11 bases between the two ends. The length of the CDR3 is 13 residues. Sequencing was performed on blood. This sequence joins TRBV6-2 or TRBV6-3 and TRBJ1-1, with D unresolved. The sequence was collected from a woman in her 70s in good health. CDR3 coding DNA: TGTGCCAGCAGTGACGGGCTTACCACTGAAGCTTTCTTT. This sequence encodes CASSDGLTTEAFF.